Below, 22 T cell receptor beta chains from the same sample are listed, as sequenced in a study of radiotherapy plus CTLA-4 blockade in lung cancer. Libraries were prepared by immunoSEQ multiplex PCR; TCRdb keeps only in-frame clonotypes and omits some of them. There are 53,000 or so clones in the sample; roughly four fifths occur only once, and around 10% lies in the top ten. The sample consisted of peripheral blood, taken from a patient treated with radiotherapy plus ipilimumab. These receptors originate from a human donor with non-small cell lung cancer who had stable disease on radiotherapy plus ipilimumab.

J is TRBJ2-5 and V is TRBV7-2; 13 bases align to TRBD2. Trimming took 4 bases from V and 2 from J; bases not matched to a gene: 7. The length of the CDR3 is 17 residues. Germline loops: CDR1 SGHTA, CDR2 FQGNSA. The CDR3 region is CASSSPGLAGEQETQYF. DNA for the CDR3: TGTGCCAGCAGCTCCCCAGGACTAGCGGGGGAACAAGAGACCCAGTACTTC.

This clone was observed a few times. In DNA, the CDR3 is TGTGCCACCAGCAGAGATCGGGGGCACACCATATATTTT. Translation gives CATSRDRGHTIYF. V gene TRBV15 combines with J gene TRBJ1-3; tentatively, D is TRBD1 (6 bases). The V gene's germline CDR1 is LNHNV and CDR2 YYDKDF (reference sequence). Trimming removed 0 bases from V and 8 bases from J, with 8 bases in between. The CDR3 is made up of 13 amino acids.

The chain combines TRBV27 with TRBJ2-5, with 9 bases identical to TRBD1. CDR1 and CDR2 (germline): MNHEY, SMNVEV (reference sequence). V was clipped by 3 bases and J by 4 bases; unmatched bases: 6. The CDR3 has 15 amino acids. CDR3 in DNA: TGTGCCAGCAGTTTCGGGGGACAGGGTGGAGAGACCCAGTACTTC. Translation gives CASSFGGQGGETQYF.

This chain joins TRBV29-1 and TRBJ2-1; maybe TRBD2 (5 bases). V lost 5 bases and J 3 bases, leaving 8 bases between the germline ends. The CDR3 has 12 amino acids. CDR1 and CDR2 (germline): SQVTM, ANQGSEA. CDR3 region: CSVPRDYNEQFF. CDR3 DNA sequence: TGCAGCGTTCCCCGGGACTACAATGAGCAGTTCTTC.

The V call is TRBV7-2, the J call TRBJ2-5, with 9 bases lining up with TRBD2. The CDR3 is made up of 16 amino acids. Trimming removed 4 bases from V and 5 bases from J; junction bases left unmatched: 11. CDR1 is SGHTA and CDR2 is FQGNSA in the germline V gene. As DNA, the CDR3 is TGTGCCAGCAGCTCTGAAGTAGCGGGGGCCGGTGAGACCCAGTACTTC. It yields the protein CASSSEVAGAGETQYF.

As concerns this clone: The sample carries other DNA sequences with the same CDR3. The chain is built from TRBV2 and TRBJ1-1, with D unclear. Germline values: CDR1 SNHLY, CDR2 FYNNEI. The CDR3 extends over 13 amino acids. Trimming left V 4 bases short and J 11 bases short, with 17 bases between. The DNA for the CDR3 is TGTGCCAGCAGTGTTAAGGCCGACGGCAGCGCTTTCTTT. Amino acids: CASSVKADGSAFF.

CDR3 nucleotide sequence: TGTGCCAGCAGCTTAACGGTGGGCAGGGGGCAATTGAGCAATCAGCCCCAGCATTTT. Translated: CASSLTVGRGQLSNQPQHF. The J gene is TRBJ1-5, the V gene TRBV7-6, with TRBD1 matching over 8 bases. Germline CDR1 is SGHVS and CDR2 is FNYEAQ. With V trimmed by 2 bases and J by 1 base, 13 bases remained unmatched. This CDR3 region has 19 residues. The entire variable domain, with the rest obtained from reference TRBV7-6 and TRBJ1-5, is as follows: GAGVSQSPRYKVTKRGQDVALRCDPISGHVSLYWYRQALGQGPEFLTYFNYEAQQDKSGLPNDRFSAERPEGSISTLTIQRTEQRDSAMYRCASSLTVGRGQLSNQPQHFGDGTRLSIL.

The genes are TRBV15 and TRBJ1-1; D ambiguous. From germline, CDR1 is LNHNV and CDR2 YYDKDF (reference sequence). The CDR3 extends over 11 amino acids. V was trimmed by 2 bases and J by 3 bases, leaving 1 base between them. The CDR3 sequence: CATSRYTEAFF. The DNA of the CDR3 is TGTGCCACCAGCAGATACACTGAAGCTTTCTTT.

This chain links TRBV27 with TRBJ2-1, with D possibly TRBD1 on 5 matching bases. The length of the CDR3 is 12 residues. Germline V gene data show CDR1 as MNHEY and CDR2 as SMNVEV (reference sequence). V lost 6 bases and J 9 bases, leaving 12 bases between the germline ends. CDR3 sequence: CASSSHRSEQFF. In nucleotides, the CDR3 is TGTGCCAGCAGCTCACACAGGAGTGAGCAGTTCTTC.

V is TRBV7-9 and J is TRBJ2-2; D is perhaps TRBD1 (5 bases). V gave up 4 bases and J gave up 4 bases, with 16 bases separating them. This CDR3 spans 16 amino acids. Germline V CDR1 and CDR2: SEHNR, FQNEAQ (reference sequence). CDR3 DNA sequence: TGTGCCAGCAGCTCCCTAGACAGAGTGATCACCGGGGAGCTGTTTTTT. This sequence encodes CASSSLDRVITGELFF.

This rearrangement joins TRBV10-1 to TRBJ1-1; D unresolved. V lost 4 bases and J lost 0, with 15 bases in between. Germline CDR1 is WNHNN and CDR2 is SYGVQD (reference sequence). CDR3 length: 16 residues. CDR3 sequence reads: CASSVNSDSMNTEAFF. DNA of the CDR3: TGCGCCAGCAGTGTTAACAGTGACTCGATGAACACTGAAGCTTTCTTT.

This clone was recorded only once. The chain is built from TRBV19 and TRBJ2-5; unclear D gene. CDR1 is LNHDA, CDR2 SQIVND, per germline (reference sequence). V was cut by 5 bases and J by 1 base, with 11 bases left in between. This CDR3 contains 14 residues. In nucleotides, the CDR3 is TGTGCCAGTAGTGCTCTCCGACCCCAAGAGACCCAGTACTTC. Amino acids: CASSALRPQETQYF. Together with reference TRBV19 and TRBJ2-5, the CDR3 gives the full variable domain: DGGITQSPKYLFRKEGQNVTLSCEQNLNHDAMYWYRQDPGQGLRLIYYSQIVNDFQKGDIAEGYSVSREKKESFPLTVTSAQKNPTAFYLCASSALRPQETQYFGPGTRLLVL.

In DNA, the CDR3 is TGCGCCAGCAGCGAACAGGGAGTAGCAAATCAGCCCCAGCATTTT. The encoded protein is CASSEQGVANQPQHF. The J gene is TRBJ1-5, the V gene TRBV5-1; tentative D call: TRBD1 (6 bases). The CDR3 runs 15 residues. V dropped 4 bases and J dropped 4 bases, with 15 bases sitting between them. Germline CDR1 reads SGHRS; CDR2 reads YFSETQ.

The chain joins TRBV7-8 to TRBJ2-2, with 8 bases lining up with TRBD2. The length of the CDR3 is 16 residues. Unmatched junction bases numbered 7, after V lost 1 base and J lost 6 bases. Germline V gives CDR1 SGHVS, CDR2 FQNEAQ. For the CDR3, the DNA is TGTGCCAGCAGCTTAGGCGCCCGGGGGGGGTCCGGGGAGCTGTTTTTT. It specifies CASSLGARGGSGELFF. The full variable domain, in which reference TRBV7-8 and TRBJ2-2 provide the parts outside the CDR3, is GAGVSQSPRYKVAKRGQDVALRCDPISGHVSLFWYQQALGQGPEFLTYFQNEAQLDKSGLPSDRFFAERPEGSVSTLKIQRTQQEDSAVYLCASSLGARGGSGELFFGEGSRLTVL.

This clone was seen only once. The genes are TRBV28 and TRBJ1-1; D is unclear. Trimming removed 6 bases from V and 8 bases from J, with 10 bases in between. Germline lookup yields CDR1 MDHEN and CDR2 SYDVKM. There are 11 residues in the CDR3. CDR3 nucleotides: TGTGCCAGCAGAACCATACTGGAAGCTTTCTTT. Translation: CASRTILEAFF.

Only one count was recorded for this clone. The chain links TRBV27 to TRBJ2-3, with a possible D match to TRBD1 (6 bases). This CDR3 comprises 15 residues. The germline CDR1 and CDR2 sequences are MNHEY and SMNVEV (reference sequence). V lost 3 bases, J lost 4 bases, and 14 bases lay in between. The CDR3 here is CASSLSGALADTQYF. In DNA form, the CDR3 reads TGTGCCAGCAGTTTGTCAGGGGCCCTAGCAGATACGCAGTATTTT.

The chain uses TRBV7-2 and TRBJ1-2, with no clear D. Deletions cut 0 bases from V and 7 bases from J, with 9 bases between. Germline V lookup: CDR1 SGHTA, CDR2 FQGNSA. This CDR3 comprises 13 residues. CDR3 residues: CASSLAQRVGYTF. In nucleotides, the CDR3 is TGTGCCAGCAGCTTAGCGCAAAGGGTTGGCTACACCTTC.

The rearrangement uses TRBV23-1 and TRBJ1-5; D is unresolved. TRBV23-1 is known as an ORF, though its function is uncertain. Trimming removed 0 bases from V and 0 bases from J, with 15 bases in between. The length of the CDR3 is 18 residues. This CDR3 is CASSQSWPGRYSNQPQHF. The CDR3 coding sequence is TGCGCCAGCAGTCAATCCTGGCCCGGGAGGTATAGCAATCAGCCCCAGCATTTT.

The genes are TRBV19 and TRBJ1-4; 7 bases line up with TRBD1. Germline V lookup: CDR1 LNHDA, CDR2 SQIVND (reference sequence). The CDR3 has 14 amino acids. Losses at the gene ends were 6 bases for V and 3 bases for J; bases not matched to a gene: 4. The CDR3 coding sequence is TGTGCCAGTAGCTCCGGGACAGCTAATGAAAAACTGTTTTTT. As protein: CASSSGTANEKLFF.

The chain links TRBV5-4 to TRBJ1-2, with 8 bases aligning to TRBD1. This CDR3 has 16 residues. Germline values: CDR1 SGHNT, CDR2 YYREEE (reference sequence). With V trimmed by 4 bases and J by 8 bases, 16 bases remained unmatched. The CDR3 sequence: CASSDDRGRQKLGYTF. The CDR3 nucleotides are TGTGCCAGCAGCGACGACAGGGGCCGGCAGAAATTAGGCTACACCTTC.

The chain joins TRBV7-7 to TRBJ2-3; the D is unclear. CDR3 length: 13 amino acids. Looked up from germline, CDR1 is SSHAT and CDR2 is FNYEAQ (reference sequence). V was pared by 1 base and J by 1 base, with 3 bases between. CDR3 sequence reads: CASSLDRTDTQYF. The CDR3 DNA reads TGTGCCAGCAGCTTAGACCGCACAGATACGCAGTATTTT. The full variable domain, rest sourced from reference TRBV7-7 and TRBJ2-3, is GAGVSQSPRYKVTKRGQDVTLRCDPISSHATLYWYQQALGQGPEFLTYFNYEAQPDKSGLPSDRFSAERPEGSISTLTIQRTEQRDSAMYRCASSLDRTDTQYFGPGTRLTVL.

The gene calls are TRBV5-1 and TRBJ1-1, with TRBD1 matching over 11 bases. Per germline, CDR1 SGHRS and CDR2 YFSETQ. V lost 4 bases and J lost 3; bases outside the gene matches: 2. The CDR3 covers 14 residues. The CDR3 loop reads CASSPGQGDTEAFF. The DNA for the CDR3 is TGCGCCAGCAGCCCGGGACAGGGGGACACTGAAGCTTTCTTT. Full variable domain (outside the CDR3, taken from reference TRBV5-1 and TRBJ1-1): KAGVTQTPRYLIKTRGQQVTLSCSPISGHRSVSWYQQTPGQGLQFLFEYFSETQRNKGNFPGRFSGRQFSNSRSEMNVSTLELGDSALYLCASSPGQGDTEAFFGQGTRLTVV.